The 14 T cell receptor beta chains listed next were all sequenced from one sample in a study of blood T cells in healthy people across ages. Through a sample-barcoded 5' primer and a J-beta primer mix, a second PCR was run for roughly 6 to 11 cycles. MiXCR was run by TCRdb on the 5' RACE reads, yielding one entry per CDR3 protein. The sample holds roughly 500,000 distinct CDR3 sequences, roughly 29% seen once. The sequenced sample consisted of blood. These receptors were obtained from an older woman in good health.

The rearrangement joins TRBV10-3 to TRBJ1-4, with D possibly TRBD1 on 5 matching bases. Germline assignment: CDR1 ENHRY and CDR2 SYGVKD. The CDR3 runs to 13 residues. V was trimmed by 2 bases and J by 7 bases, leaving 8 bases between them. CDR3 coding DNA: TGTGCCATCAGTGAGAGACAGAGTGAAAAACTGTTTTTT. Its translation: CAISERQSEKLFF.

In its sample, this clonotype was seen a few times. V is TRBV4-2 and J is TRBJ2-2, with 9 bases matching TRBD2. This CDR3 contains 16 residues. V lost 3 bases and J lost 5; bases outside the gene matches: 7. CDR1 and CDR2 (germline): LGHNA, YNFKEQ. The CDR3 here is CASSQGLAHGTGELFF. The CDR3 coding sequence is TGTGCCAGCAGCCAGGGACTAGCCCATGGGACCGGGGAGCTGTTTTTT.

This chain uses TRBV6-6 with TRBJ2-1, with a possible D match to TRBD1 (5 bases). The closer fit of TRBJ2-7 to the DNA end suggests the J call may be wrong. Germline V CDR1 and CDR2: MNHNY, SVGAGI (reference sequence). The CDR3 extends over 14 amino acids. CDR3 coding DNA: TGTGCCAGCAGACGGCCAGGGTCCACCTACGAGCAGTACTTC. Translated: CASRRPGSTYEQYF.

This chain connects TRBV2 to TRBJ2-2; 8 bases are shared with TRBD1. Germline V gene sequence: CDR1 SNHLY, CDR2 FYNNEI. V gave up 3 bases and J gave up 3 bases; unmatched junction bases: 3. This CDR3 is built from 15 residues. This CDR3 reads CASSEDRAYTGELFF. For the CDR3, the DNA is TGTGCCAGCAGTGAGGACAGGGCTTACACCGGGGAGCTGTTTTTT.

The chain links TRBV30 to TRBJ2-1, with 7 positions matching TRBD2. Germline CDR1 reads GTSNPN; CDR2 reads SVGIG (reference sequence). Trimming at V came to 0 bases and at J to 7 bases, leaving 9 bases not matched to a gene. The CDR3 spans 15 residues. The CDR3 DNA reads TGTGCCTGGAGTGTGCGAGCGGGGCGAATGAATGAGCAGTTCTTC. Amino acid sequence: CAWSVRAGRMNEQFF.

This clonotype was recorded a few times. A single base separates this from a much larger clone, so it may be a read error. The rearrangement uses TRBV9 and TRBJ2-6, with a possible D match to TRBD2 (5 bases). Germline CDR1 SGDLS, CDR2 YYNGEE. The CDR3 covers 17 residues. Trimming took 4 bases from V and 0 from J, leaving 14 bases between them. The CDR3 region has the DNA TGTGCCAGCAGCACAAAGCGGACGGACTCTGGGGCCAACGTCCTGACTTTC. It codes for CASSTKRTDSGANVLTF.

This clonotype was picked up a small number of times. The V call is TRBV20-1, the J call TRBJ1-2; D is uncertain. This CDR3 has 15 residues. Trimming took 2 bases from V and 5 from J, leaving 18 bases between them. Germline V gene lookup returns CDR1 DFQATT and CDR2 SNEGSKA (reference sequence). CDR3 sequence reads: CSARPQLTRSYGYTF. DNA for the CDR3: TGCAGTGCTAGACCCCAATTGACACGGTCATATGGCTACACCTTC.

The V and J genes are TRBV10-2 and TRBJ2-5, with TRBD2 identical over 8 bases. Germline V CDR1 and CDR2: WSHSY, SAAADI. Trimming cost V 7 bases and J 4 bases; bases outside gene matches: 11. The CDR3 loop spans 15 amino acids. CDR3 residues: CASTTGGPNIETQYF. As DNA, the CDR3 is TGCGCCAGCACGACGGGGGGGCCGAATATAGAGACCCAGTACTTC.

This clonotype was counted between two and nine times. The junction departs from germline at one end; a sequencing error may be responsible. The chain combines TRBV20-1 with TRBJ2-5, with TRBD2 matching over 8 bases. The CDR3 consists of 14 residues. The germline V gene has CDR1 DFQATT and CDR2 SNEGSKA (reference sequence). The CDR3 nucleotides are TGCAGTGCCCACCCGGGACTAGAGGAAGAGGCCCAGTACTTC. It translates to CSAHPGLEEEAQYF.

CDR3 DNA: TGTGCCAGCAGCCATACGGGAACGGGGGGTTATCGGATGAACACTGAAGCTTTCTTT. The encoded protein is CASSHTGTGGYRMNTEAFF. The J gene is TRBJ1-1, the V gene TRBV14, with a weak D call TRBD1 (5 bases). Trimming pared 3 bases from V and 0 bases from J, leaving 23 bases between. Germline V gives CDR1 SGHDN, CDR2 FVKESK. The CDR3 contains 19 residues.

CDR3 loop: CSARVDIREQYF. Here the CDR3 DNA reads TGCAGTGCTAGAGTGGACATACGCGAGCAGTACTTC. This chain joins TRBV20-1 and TRBJ2-7, with D perhaps matching TRBD1 (5 bases). CDR1 and CDR2 (germline): DFQATT, SNEGSKA (reference sequence). CDR3 length equals 12 residues. The V and J ends lost 1 base and 6 bases respectively, with 10 bases between them.

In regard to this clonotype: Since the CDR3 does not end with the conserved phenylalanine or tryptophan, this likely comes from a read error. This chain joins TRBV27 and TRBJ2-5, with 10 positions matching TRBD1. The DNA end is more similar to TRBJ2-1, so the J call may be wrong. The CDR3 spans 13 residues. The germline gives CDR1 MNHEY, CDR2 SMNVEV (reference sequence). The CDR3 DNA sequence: TGTGCCAGCAGGGGACAGGGGTTCAGTGAGCAGTTCCTC. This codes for CASRGQGFSEQFL.

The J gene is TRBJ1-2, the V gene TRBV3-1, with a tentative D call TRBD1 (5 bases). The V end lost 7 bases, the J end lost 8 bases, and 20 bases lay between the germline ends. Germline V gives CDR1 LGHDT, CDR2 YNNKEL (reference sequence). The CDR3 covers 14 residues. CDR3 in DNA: TGTGCCAGCACCTCATTAGGGGCAGGTGACGGCTACACCTTC. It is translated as CASTSLGAGDGYTF.

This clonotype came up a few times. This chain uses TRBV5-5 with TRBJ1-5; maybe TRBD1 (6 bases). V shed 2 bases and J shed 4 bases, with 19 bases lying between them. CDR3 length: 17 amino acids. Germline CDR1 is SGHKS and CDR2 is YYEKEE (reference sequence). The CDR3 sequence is CASSFSGARGLNQPQHF. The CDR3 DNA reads TGTGCCAGCAGCTTCTCGGGGGCGAGGGGTTTGAATCAGCCCCAGCATTTT.